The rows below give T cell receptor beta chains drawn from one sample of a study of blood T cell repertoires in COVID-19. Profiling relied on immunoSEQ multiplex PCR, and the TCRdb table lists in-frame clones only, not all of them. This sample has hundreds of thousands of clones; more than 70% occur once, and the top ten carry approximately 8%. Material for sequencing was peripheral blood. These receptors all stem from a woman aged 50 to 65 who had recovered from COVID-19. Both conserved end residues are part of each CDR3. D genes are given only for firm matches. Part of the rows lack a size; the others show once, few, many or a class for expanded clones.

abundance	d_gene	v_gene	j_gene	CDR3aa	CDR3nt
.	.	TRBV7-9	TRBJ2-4	CASSAGVKNIQYF	TGTGCCAGCTCCGCCGGGGTCAAAAACATTCAGTACTTC
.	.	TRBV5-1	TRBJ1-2	CASSLFVGAYGYTF	TGCGCCAGCAGCCTCTTCGTTGGGGCATACGGCTACACCTTC
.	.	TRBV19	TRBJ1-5	CASSRRGGPQPQHF	TGTGCCAGTAGTCGGAGGGGGGGGCCTCAGCCCCAGCATTTT
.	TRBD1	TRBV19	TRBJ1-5	CASTGQGGNQPQHF	TGTGCCAGTACCGGACAGGGGGGCAATCAGCCCCAGCATTTT
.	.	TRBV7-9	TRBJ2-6	CASSLLGGSGANVLTF	TGTGCCAGCAGCTTACTAGGGGGATCTGGGGCCAACGTCCTGACTTTC
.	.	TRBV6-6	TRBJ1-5	CASSLNLGGGEQPQHF	TGTGCCAGCAGCTTGAACCTAGGGGGTGGCGAACAGCCCCAGCATTTT
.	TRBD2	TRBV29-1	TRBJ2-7	CSVGTSGFYEQYF	TGCAGCGTCGGGACTAGCGGGTTCTACGAGCAGTACTTC
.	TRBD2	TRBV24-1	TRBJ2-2	CATSDWGLAGEGGELFF	TGTGCCACCAGTGATTGGGGACTAGCGGGAGAAGGGGGGGAGCTGTTTTTT
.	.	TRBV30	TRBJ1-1	CAWIPKNGQIITEAFF	TGTGCCTGGATCCCGAAGAACGGACAGATTATAACTGAAGCTTTCTTT
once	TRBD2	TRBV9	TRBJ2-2	CASSVEFSGGSGGELFF	TGTGCCAGCAGCGTAGAATTTAGCGGCGGGAGTGGCGGGGAGCTGTTTTTT
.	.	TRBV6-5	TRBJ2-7	CASSRDWSYEQYF	TGTGCCAGCAGTCGGGACTGGTCCTACGAGCAGTACTTC
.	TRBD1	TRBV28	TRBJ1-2	CASSTLGGGYGYTF	TGTGCCAGCAGTACGTTAGGGGGCGGCTATGGCTACACCTTC
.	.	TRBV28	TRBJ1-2	CAGRGRNGYTF	TGTGCCGGAAGAGGGAGGAATGGCTACACCTTC
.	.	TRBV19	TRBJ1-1	CASSTATGLSEAFF	TGTGCCAGTAGTACAGCAACAGGGTTATCTGAAGCTTTCTTT
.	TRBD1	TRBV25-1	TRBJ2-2	CASSERTGADGELFF	TGTGCCAGCAGTGAGCGGACAGGGGCTGACGGGGAGCTGTTTTTT
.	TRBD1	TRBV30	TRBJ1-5	CAWNPGQVNQPQHF	TGTGCCTGGAACCCGGGACAGGTCAATCAGCCCCAGCATTTT
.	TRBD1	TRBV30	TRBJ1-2	CAWSAGTEGYGYTF	TGTGCCTGGAGCGCTGGGACAGAAGGATATGGCTACACCTTC
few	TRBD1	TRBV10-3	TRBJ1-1	CAIRETGVRTEAFF	TGTGCCATCAGGGAGACAGGGGTCCGGACTGAAGCTTTCTTT
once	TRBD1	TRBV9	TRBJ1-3	CASSVAFGRTGGGKSGNTIYF	TGTGCCAGCAGCGTAGCCTTCGGGAGGACAGGGGGCGGTAAGTCTGGAAACACCATATATTTT
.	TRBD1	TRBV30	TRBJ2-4	CAWSVLGTGGNIQYF	TGTGCCTGGAGTGTACTTGGGACAGGGGGGAACATTCAGTACTTC
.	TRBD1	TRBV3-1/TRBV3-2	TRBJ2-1	CASSDRASSYNEQFF	TGTGCCAGCAGCGACAGGGCAAGCTCCTACAATGAGCAGTTCTTC
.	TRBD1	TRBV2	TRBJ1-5	CASADRTGGNQPQHF	TGTGCCAGCGCCGATCGGACAGGGGGCAATCAGCCCCAGCATTTT
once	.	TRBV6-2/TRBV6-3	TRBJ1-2	CASSYAGRPGYTF	TGTGCCAGCAGTTATGCAGGGCGGCCCGGCTACACCTTC
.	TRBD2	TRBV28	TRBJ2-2	CASLRAGVGELFF	TGTGCCAGCCTCCGGGCGGGAGTCGGGGAGCTGTTTTTT